The 13 T cell receptor beta chains below come from one sample, sequenced in a study of cytomegalovirus exposure and HLA in healthy donors. The PCR was carried out with 60 Vbeta primers and 13 Jbeta primers. TCRdb's copy holds only in-frame clones and misses some; the assay was immunoSEQ multiplex PCR. The sample comprises 200,000 to 250,000 clones, 70% to 90% of which are singletons, and over 1% rests with the top ten. Source material: PBMCs. The receptors were gathered from a human donor in good health.

This clone was recorded only once. This rearrangement joins TRBV19 to TRBJ2-7, with 7 bases that match TRBD1. The CDR3 covers 15 residues. Germline V lookup: CDR1 LNHDA, CDR2 SQIVND (reference sequence). V trimming: 8 bases; J trimming: 3 bases; junction bases outside the gene matches: 13. The CDR3 coding sequence is TGTGCCAGTGGGGGCCCGGGACAGACAGACTACGAGCAGTACTTC. It translates to CASGGPGQTDYEQYF.

The chain uses TRBV29-1 and TRBJ2-7, with 8 positions matching TRBD2. From germline, CDR1 is SQVTM and CDR2 ANQGSEA. The CDR3 covers 13 residues. Unmatched junction bases numbered 8, after V lost 3 bases and J lost 7 bases. Here the CDR3 DNA reads TGCAGCGTTGAGATGTTATCGGGGGGGGAGCAGTACTTC. As protein: CSVEMLSGGEQYF.

The chain uses TRBV28 and TRBJ2-7; 7 nucleotides match TRBD2. Germline CDR1 and CDR2: MDHEN and SYDVKM. With V trimmed by 7 bases and J by 0 bases, 3 bases remained unmatched. The CDR3 has 13 amino acids. Here the CDR3 reads CASNGGSSYEQYF. The CDR3 DNA reads as TGTGCCAGCAATGGCGGGAGCTCCTACGAGCAGTACTTC.

The chain uses TRBV5-1 and TRBJ2-3; tentatively, D is TRBD2 (5 bases). V was shortened by 4 bases and J by 8 bases, with 11 bases between the two germline ends. Germline CDR1 is SGHRS and CDR2 is YFSETQ. CDR3 length equals 12 residues. The DNA of the CDR3 is TGCGCCAGCAGCCCGGCGGGTGGTACGCAGTATTTT. Its protein is CASSPAGGTQYF.

The V gene is TRBV5-1, the J gene TRBJ1-2, with D unresolved. Trimming stripped 0 bases from V and 8 bases from J, with 14 bases between. The CDR3 is 14 amino acids. CDR1 and CDR2 (germline): SGHRS, YFSETQ. CDR3 in DNA: TGCGCCAGCAGCTTGGTGGGCGACCTGGAAGGCTACACCTTC. Translation gives CASSLVGDLEGYTF.

The J gene is TRBJ1-1, the V gene TRBV27, with D perhaps matching TRBD1 (6 bases). The CDR3 is 14 amino acids. Trimming removed 7 bases from V and 4 bases from J, with 16 bases in between. Germline V gives CDR1 MNHEY, CDR2 SMNVEV (reference sequence). DNA for the CDR3: TGTGCCAGCACCCGAGGGGGGGTGGGCACTGAAGCTTTCTTT. Translating it yields CASTRGGVGTEAFF.

A single count supports this clone. The rearrangement joins TRBV10-1 to TRBJ2-2; D uncertain. V was pared by 8 bases and J by 3 bases, with 16 bases between. CDR1 and CDR2 (germline): WNHNN, SYGVQD (reference sequence). The CDR3 runs to 15 residues. The CDR3 region has the DNA TGCGCCAGCCCGCGCCTTAGTGGAGACACCGGGGAGCTGTTTTTT. This translates into CASPRLSGDTGELFF.

This clone was seen more than once but under ten times. The chain links TRBV7-9 to TRBJ1-1, with no clear D. This CDR3 contains 13 residues. Trimming left V 7 bases short and J 6 bases short, with 15 bases between. The germline V gene encodes CDR1 SEHNR and CDR2 FQNEAQ (reference sequence). The CDR3: CASIGGLGSEAFF. Here the CDR3 DNA reads TGTGCCAGCATAGGAGGTCTGGGGTCTGAAGCTTTCTTT.

In this sample, this clone turned up once. The chain carries TRBV9 and TRBJ2-1; tentatively, D is TRBD2 (6 bases). The CDR3 has 16 residues. The germline V gene has CDR1 SGDLS and CDR2 YYNGEE. Trimming shortened V by 0 bases and J by 3 bases, and 13 bases separated the two germline ends. This CDR3 is CASSVGGDPIYNEQFF. CDR3 in DNA: TGTGCCAGCAGCGTAGGGGGGGACCCAATCTACAATGAGCAGTTCTTC.

The CDR3 bases are TGTGCCAGCAGACCCCCGTTTAGCGGGAGGAAAGAGACCCAGTACTTC. As protein: CASRPPFSGRKETQYF. The V call is TRBV7-9, the J call TRBJ2-5, with 10 bases that match TRBD2. The J segment lost 3 bases and the V segment lost 6 bases, leaving 10 bases of the junction unmatched. CDR1 is SEHNR and CDR2 is FQNEAQ in the germline V gene (reference sequence). This CDR3 region has 16 residues.

This clone was seen just once. The chain links TRBV25-1 to TRBJ1-3, with D unclear. CDR3 length: 13 amino acids. V lost 6 bases, J lost 0 bases, and 6 bases lay in between. Germline values: CDR1 MGHDK, CDR2 SYGVNS. The CDR3 protein is CASRPSSGNTIYF. The DNA of the CDR3 is TGTGCCAGCAGACCGAGCTCTGGAAACACCATATATTTT. Looking up the rest from reference TRBV25-1 and TRBJ1-3 gives the full variable domain: EADIYQTPRYLVIGTGKKITLECSQTMGHDKMYWYQQDPGMELHLIHYSYGVNSTEKGDLSSESTVSRIRTEHFPLTLESARPSHTSQYLCASRPSSGNTIYFGEGSWLTVV.

This clone has only one observation. The V call is TRBV15, the J call TRBJ1-2, with a possible D match to TRBD1 (5 bases). This CDR3 contains 14 residues. CDR1 LNHNV and CDR2 YYDKDF come from the germline V gene (reference sequence). Trimming removed 11 bases at V and 4 bases at J, with 20 bases between. CDR3 in DNA: TGTGCCGCCTCGGGGGAGGATACAGTCTATGGCTACACCTTC. Translation gives CAASGEDTVYGYTF.

This clone was counted once. CDR3 nucleotides: TGTGCCAGCAGCACCGGACAGGGTGGTATGACGCAGTATTTT. It codes for CASSTGQGGMTQYF. The rearrangement uses TRBV5-4 and TRBJ2-3; 8 nucleotides match TRBD1. Unmatched junction bases numbered 10, after V lost 4 bases and J lost 9 bases. Germline values: CDR1 SGHNT, CDR2 YYREEE (reference sequence). The CDR3 is 14 amino acids.